This TCR beta chain emerged from a study of cytomegalovirus exposure and HLA in healthy donors. It was with 60 Vbeta and 13 Jbeta primers that the PCR ran. Here immunoSEQ multiplex PCR was the method, and the copy in TCRdb shows in-frame clones only, minus some. The sample lists fewer than 75,000 clones, approximately 83% occurring once. The V end lost 7 bases, the J end lost 4 bases, and 17 bases lay between the germline ends. Germline CDR1 MNHNS, CDR2 SASEGT. The CDR3 runs to 15 residues. The sequenced material came from PBMCs. The chain joins TRBV6-1 to TRBJ1-5; no clear D gene. This receptor was taken from a man in his thirties or forties in good health and CMV-seronegative. CDR3 amino acids: CASTLRTEGNQPQHF. The CDR3 DNA reads TGTGCCAGCACTCTACGGACGGAGGGAAATCAGCCCCAGCATTTT.